The 20 T cell receptor beta chains below come from one sample, sequenced in a study of shared clonotypes between healthy human individuals. Naive CD8 cells were CD45RO-negative, positively selected for CCR7, excluding terminally differentiated effector memory CD45RA+ cells. Sequencing used immunoSEQ multiplex PCR; TCRdb keeps in-frame clones, though not all of them. Counted here are hundreds of thousands of clones, more than 85% occurring once; the ten biggest clones make up around 24%. The sequencing sample was made of naive CD8+ T cells sorted from blood. These receptors came from a man aged 25-45 years in good health.

The V and J genes are TRBV11-2 and TRBJ2-1; the match to TRBD2 covers 8 bases. The CDR3 runs 15 residues. Germline V lookup: CDR1 SGHAT, CDR2 FQNNGV. The J segment lost 0 bases and the V segment lost 6 bases, leaving 4 bases of the junction unmatched. CDR3 sequence reads: CASRPTSGSYNEQFF. The CDR3 coding sequence is TGTGCCAGCAGACCCACTAGCGGCTCCTACAATGAGCAGTTCTTC.

The gene calls are TRBV9 and TRBJ2-7, with D possibly being TRBD1 (6 bases). Germline assignment: CDR1 SGDLS and CDR2 YYNGEE. Trimming took off 7 bases at V and 6 bases at J, with 14 bases between the two ends. CDR3 length equals 12 residues. This chain's CDR3 is CASGRGISEQYF. Written as DNA, the CDR3 is TGTGCCAGCGGAAGGGGGATAAGCGAGCAGTACTTC.

The V and J genes are TRBV20-1 and TRBJ2-1; TRBD2 might be the D (5 bases). Germline loops: CDR1 DFQATT, CDR2 SNEGSKA (reference sequence). The length of the CDR3 is 10 residues. Trimming cost V 6 bases and J 8 bases, with 8 bases left between them. The CDR3 DNA is TGCAGTGCGATGAGGGATGAGCAGTTCTTC. This encodes CSAMRDEQFF.

The V call is TRBV19, the J call TRBJ1-2, with TRBD1 matching over 8 bases. Germline V lookup: CDR1 LNHDA, CDR2 SQIVND (reference sequence). Germline trimming cut 4 bases from V and 6 bases from J; bases unmatched to any gene: 4. This CDR3 contains 13 residues. DNA for the CDR3: TGTGCCAGTAGTACAGGGGGCGCGGATGGCTACACCTTC. Encoded protein: CASSTGGADGYTF.

The chain couples TRBV6-1 to TRBJ2-3, with TRBD2 matching over 8 bases. The CDR3 loop spans 18 amino acids. V gave up 1 base and J gave up 0 bases; unmatched junction bases: 9. The germline gives CDR1 MNHNS, CDR2 SASEGT. The DNA of the CDR3 is TGTGCCAGCAGTGAAGGAGTAGCGGGAACCCACAGCACAGATACGCAGTATTTT. Residues: CASSEGVAGTHSTDTQYF.

This sequence joins TRBV7-9 and TRBJ2-3; 7 bases align to TRBD2. V lost 4 bases and J lost 4; bases outside the gene matches: 20. CDR3 size: 19 residues. Germline values: CDR1 SEHNR, CDR2 FQNEAQ (reference sequence). CDR3 sequence reads: CASSYYVLASGEWADTQYF. CDR3 nucleotide sequence: TGTGCCAGCAGCTACTACGTTTTAGCTAGCGGCGAGTGGGCAGATACGCAGTATTTT. Filled out from reference TRBV7-9 and TRBJ2-3, the complete variable domain reads DTGVSQNPRHKITKRGQNVTFRCDPISEHNRLYWYRQTLGQGPEFLTYFQNEAQLEKSRLLSDRFSAERPKGSFSTLEIQRTEQGDSAMYLCASSYYVLASGEWADTQYFGPGTRLTVL.

A single count supports this clone. The chain links TRBV5-5 to TRBJ2-1; 9 bases line up with TRBD2. The ends lost 3 bases at V and 0 bases at J; junction bases unmatched: 7. Germline values: CDR1 SGHKS, CDR2 YYEKEE (reference sequence). This CDR3 comprises 17 residues. CDR3 amino acids: CASSSVHSGSSYNEQFF. The CDR3 coding sequence is TGTGCCAGCAGCTCCGTACATAGCGGGAGCTCCTACAATGAGCAGTTCTTC.

The V call is TRBV6-6, the J call TRBJ2-3; 10 bases match TRBD1. Germline CDR1 is MNHNY and CDR2 is SVGAGI (reference sequence). The trim removed 7 bases at V and 7 bases at J, leaving 5 bases unmatched. This CDR3 comprises 13 residues. The CDR3 coding sequence is TGTGCCAGCACGGGGACAGGGGAAAATACGCAGTATTTT. This codes for CASTGTGENTQYF.

The CDR3 loop reads CASSLTPWDTQYF. The CDR3 DNA reads TGTGCCAGCAGCTTAACTCCCTGGGATACGCAGTATTTT. The chain recombines TRBV7-7 with TRBJ2-3; D unresolved. The CDR3 is made up of 13 amino acids. The germline gives CDR1 SSHAT, CDR2 FNYEAQ (reference sequence). V was cut by 2 bases and J by 6 bases, with 9 bases left in between.

V gene TRBV5-4 combines with J gene TRBJ1-1; D might be TRBD1 (5 bases). The ends were cut back, 4 bases at V and 1 base at J, with 17 bases in the middle. Per germline, CDR1 SGHNT and CDR2 YYREEE (reference sequence). This CDR3 spans 16 amino acids. The CDR3 region has the DNA TGTGCCAGCAGCACTGAAGAGGGGCTCAAGAACACTGAAGCTTTCTTT. Its translation: CASSTEEGLKNTEAFF.

This chain joins TRBV6-6 and TRBJ2-7; the D is unclear. Trimming removed 8 bases at V and 1 base at J, with 12 bases between. CDR1 MNHNY and CDR2 SVGAGI come from the germline V gene (reference sequence). The CDR3 is 13 residues long. This chain's CDR3 is CASRAASSYEQYF. The CDR3 DNA is TGTGCCAGCCGGGCAGCGTCGTCCTACGAGCAGTACTTC.

This chain links TRBV14 with TRBJ1-1; maybe TRBD1 (5 bases). Trimming cost V 2 bases and J 2 bases, with 12 bases left between them. The CDR3 covers 15 residues. CDR1 and CDR2 (germline): SGHDN, FVKESK. For the CDR3, the DNA is TGTGCCAGCAGCCAATCCGGGACTGATAACACTGAAGCTTTCTTT. This sequence encodes CASSQSGTDNTEAFF.

Comments on this clone: A much larger clone lies one base from this, so it may be a read error. V is TRBV11-2 and J is TRBJ2-7; D unclear. CDR1 is SGHAT and CDR2 is FQNNGV in the germline V gene. Trimming removed 4 bases from V and 3 bases from J, with 7 bases in between. CDR3 size: 12 residues. This CDR3 reads CASSSDGYEQYF. The CDR3 nucleotides are TGTGCCAGCAGCTCGGACGGCTACGAGCAGTACTTC.

The chain recombines TRBV28 with TRBJ2-7, with D possibly TRBD1 on 6 matching bases. V was shortened by 2 bases and J by 4 bases, with 24 bases between the two germline ends. This CDR3 has 18 amino acids. Germline V gene lookup returns CDR1 MDHEN and CDR2 SYDVKM. CDR3 region: CASSLNEGAAGVGYEQYF. The DNA of the CDR3 is TGTGCCAGCAGTTTAAACGAGGGAGCAGCAGGGGTTGGGTACGAGCAGTACTTC.

This clone was counted once. V and J are TRBV27 and TRBJ1-1, with a possible D match to TRBD1 (6 bases). Germline assignment: CDR1 MNHEY and CDR2 SMNVEV (reference sequence). Trimming took 5 bases from V and 0 from J, leaving 16 bases between them. The CDR3 sequence is 16 residues long. The CDR3 nucleotides read TGTGCCAGCAGTCCCCTGGACAGTCTCATGAACACTGAAGCTTTCTTT. Residues: CASSPLDSLMNTEAFF.

CDR3 in DNA: TGTGCCAGCAGCGCCCTGGTGGGAGGGCTAGATACGCAGTATTTT. Amino acid sequence: CASSALVGGLDTQYF. The rearrangement links TRBV7-9 to TRBJ2-3; 7 bases align to TRBD2. Germline V gene data show CDR1 as SEHNR and CDR2 as FQNEAQ (reference sequence). This CDR3 region has 15 residues. Trimming at V came to 5 bases and at J to 5 bases, leaving 10 bases not matched to a gene.

V gene TRBV5-5 combines with J gene TRBJ2-5; a weak D match, TRBD1 (6 bases). V gave up 3 bases and J gave up 0 bases, with 12 bases separating them. The length of the CDR3 is 15 residues. Germline V gives CDR1 SGHKS, CDR2 YYEKEE (reference sequence). The CDR3 sequence: CASSSGTLYQETQYF. In DNA form, the CDR3 reads TGTGCCAGCAGCTCCGGGACACTGTACCAAGAGACCCAGTACTTC.

V and J are TRBV19 and TRBJ2-4; 11 bases agree with TRBD2. There are 18 residues in the CDR3. Germline loops: CDR1 LNHDA, CDR2 SQIVND (reference sequence). After removal of 4 bases from V and 0 bases from J, the junction contained 8 bases not matched to a gene. As DNA, the CDR3 is TGTGCCAGTAGTACCCAGCGACTAGCGGGGCTAGCCAAAAACATTCAGTACTTC. Amino acids: CASSTQRLAGLAKNIQYF.

The J gene is TRBJ2-7, the V gene TRBV27; D is possibly TRBD2 (5 bases). The CDR3 is 15 residues long. Germline values: CDR1 MNHEY, CDR2 SMNVEV (reference sequence). The V end was cut by 5 bases, the J end by 2 bases, with 16 bases between. CDR3 nucleotide sequence: TGTGCCAGCAGTCTCTCTCCCAGCGGAGCCTACGAGCAGTACTTC. Residues: CASSLSPSGAYEQYF.

This sequence joins TRBV9 and TRBJ2-1; possibly TRBD2 for D (5 bases). The CDR3 sequence is 12 residues long. The ends were cut back, 0 bases at V and 8 bases at J, with 6 bases in the middle. CDR1 is SGDLS and CDR2 is YYNGEE in the germline V gene. The CDR3: CASSVASHEQFF. The CDR3 DNA is TGTGCCAGCAGCGTAGCTAGCCATGAGCAGTTCTTC.